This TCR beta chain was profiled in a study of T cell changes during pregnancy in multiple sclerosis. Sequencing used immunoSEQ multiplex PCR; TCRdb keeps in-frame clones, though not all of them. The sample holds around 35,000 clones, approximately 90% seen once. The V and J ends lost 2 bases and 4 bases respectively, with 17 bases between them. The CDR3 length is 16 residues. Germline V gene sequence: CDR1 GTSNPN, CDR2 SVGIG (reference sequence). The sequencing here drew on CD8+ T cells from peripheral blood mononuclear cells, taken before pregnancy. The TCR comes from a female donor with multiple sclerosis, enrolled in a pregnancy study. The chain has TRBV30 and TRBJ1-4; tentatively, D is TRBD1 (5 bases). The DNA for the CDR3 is TGTGCCTGGAGTACATCCTATTGGGGGGGTAATGAAAAACTGTTTTTT. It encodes CAWSTSYWGGNEKLFF.